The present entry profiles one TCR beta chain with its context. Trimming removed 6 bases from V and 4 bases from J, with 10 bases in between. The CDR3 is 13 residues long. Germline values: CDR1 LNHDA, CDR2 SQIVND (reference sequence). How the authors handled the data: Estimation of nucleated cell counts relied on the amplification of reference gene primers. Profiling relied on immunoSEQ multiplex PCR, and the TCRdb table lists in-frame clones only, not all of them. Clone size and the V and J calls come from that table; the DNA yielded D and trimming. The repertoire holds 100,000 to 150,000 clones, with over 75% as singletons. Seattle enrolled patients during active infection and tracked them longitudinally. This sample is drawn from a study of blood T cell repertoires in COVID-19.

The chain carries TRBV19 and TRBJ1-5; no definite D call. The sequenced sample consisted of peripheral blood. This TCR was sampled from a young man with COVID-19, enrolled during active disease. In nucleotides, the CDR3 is TGTGCCAGTAGCCCGGGGAGAAATCAGCCCCAGCATTTT. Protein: CASSPGRNQPQHF.